Listed below are T cell receptor beta chains from one sample, sequenced in a study. A single record per CDR3 protein comes from TCRdb applying MiXCR to the RT-PCR reads. The table shows almost 700,000 distinct CDR3 sequences, with 12% to 15% occurring only once. Sequencing was carried out using memory CD4+ T cells from blood. The receptors originated from a female donor in good health, serving as a healthy control. CDR3s leave out the opening cysteine and the closing phenylalanine or tryptophan. A D gene is named only where the DNA matches it firmly.

V | D | CDR3
TRBV30 | - | AWRGTLANGYT
TRBV12-3/TRBV12-4 | - | ASIPTELNTEAF
TRBV21-1 | - | ASSKYGQDSTDTQY
TRBV7-2 | - | ASSSGGTKVYNEQF
TRBV6-2/TRBV6-3 | TRBD1 | ASTKQGGNTEAF
TRBV6-5 | TRBD1 | ASSYGTVDTQY
TRBV18 | TRBD1 | ASSSTGQGGSDTQY
TRBV5-4 | - | ASSAGLPDYGYT
TRBV6-6 | - | ASSYGEDDNQPQH
TRBV6-5 | - | ASSYQQNTEAF
TRBV5-6 | - | ASSAPGSNSPLH
TRBV6-5 | - | ASSPSGARRETQY
TRBV7-9 | TRBD1 | ASSSPPGQGHYGYT
TRBV7-2 | TRBD2 | ASSPGTRMLGGLREQY
TRBV20-1 | - | SAPDRGSGEQY
TRBV11-2 | - | ASDGGVVYEQY
TRBV7-3 | TRBD1 | ASSFNPRDRGRRSTGELF
TRBV12-3/TRBV12-4 | - | ASSHSGPYEQY
TRBV4-2 | TRBD1 | ASSQAQGADEKLF
TRBV6-2/TRBV6-3 | - | ASSYSGSRAYEQY
TRBV6-5 | - | ASSRKSEQF
TRBV10-1 | - | ASSPTGTGSGELF
TRBV7-3 | - | ASSTIEGETQY
TRBV6-5 | - | ASSPWAVINSNQPQH
TRBV3-1 | - | ASSQDVGLQETQY
TRBV6-5 | - | ASSYIYRPPYEQY
TRBV29-1 | TRBD1 | SVGQGGSGANVLT
TRBV7-2 | - | ASSQGAGYGEQF
TRBV7-3 | TRBD1 | ASSLRGQGAMNTEAF
TRBV6-5 | - | ASRGSSMNTEAF
TRBV7-9 | TRBD2 | ASSNPGLAENS
TRBV20-1 | - | SARPPGGRTDTQY
TRBV20-1 | - | SARDRRGSYEQY
TRBV27 | - | ASKSTATNEKLF
TRBV11-2 | TRBD1 | ASSQAGDSSYEQY
TRBV2 | TRBD1 | ASSIQGALIAF
TRBV6-5 | TRBD1 | ASSYDWTGKEETQY
TRBV7-2 | - | ASSLGYSYNEQF
TRBV5-6 | TRBD1 | ASSLAYGTGGFEQF
TRBV29-1 | - | SVEGSSGTQY
TRBV4-1 | - | ASSQRGRTIANTGELF
TRBV5-1 | - | ASSLSGGAPPHVLT
TRBV7-9 | TRBD1 | ASRSGGRQHGYT
TRBV11-2 | - | ASSPRAGNTIY
TRBV7-2 | TRBD2 | ASSRIGGGLYEQY
TRBV7-2 | TRBD1 | ASSLRTGGLGNTIY
TRBV27 | - | ASSLHRQSYEQY